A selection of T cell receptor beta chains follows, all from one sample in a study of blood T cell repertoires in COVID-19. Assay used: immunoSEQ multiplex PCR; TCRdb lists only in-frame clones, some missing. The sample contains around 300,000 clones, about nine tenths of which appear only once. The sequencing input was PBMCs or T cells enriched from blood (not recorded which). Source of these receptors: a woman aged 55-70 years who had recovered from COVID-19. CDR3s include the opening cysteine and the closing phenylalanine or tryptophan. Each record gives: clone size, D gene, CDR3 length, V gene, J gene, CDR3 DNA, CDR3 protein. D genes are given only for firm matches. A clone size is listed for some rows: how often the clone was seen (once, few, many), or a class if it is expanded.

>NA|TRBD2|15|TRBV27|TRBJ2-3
TGTGCCAGCAGGGGGACTAGCGGGCCCACAGATACGCAGTATTTT
CASRGTSGPTDTQYF
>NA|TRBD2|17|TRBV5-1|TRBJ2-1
TGCGCCAGCAGCTTGGATGCGGGACTAGCGGGGTTCAATGAGCAGTTCTTC
CASSLDAGLAGFNEQFF
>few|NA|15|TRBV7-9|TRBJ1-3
TGTGCCAGCAGCTTCCTCGACAGCTCTGGAAACACCATATATTTT
CASSFLDSSGNTIYF
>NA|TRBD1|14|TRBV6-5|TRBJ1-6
TGTGCCAGCAGTTATGGGGACAGGAATTCACCCCTCCACTTT
CASSYGDRNSPLHF
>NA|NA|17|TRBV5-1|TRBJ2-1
TGCGCCAGCAGCTTGGATCTCTTCGTAGCGTCCTACAATGAGCAGTTCTTC
CASSLDLFVASYNEQFF
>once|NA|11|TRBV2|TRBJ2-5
TGTGCCAGCAGTGAACTTGAGACCCAGTACTTC
CASSELETQYF
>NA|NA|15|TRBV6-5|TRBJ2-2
TGTGCCAGCAGGCCCCTGCGGCGAAACACCGGGGAGCTGTTTTTT
CASRPLRRNTGELFF
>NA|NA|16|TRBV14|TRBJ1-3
TGTGCCAGCAGCCAAGGAGGCGGAAGCTCTGGAAACACCATATATTTT
CASSQGGGSSGNTIYF
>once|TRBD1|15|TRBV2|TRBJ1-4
TGTGCCAGCGAGACAGGGGGCCTGTCTAATGAAAAACTGTTTTTT
CASETGGLSNEKLFF
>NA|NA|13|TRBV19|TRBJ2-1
TGTGCCAGTAGTATAGTAGCGACTGCTGAGCAGTTCTTC
CASSIVATAEQFF
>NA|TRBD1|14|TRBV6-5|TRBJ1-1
TGTGCCAGCAGCCAGGGGGCGCGAAGCACTGAAGCTTTCTTT
CASSQGARSTEAFF
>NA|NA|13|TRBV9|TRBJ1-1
TGTGCCAGCAGCCATTCGGGGGTCACTGAAGCTTTCTTT
CASSHSGVTEAFF
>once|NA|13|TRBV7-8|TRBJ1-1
TGTGCCAGCAGCTCGTTCAGGATTACTGAAGCTTTCTTT
CASSSFRITEAFF
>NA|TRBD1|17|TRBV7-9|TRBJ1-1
TGTGCCAGCAGCTTCAACCCCAAAGAGCCGGGACAGGGGGAAGCTTTCTTT
CASSFNPKEPGQGEAFF
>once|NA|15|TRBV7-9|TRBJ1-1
TGTGCCAGCAGCTTACCGCGGCCTGCAACCACTGAAGCTTTCTTT
CASSLPRPATTEAFF
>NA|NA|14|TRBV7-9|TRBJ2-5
TGTGCCAGCAGTTTCCGTCGGACAGAAGAGACCCAGTACTTC
CASSFRRTEETQYF
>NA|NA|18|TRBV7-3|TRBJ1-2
TGTGCCAGCAGCTTAACAGGCGTTGGACGGGGGGCGAACTATGGCTACACCTTC
CASSLTGVGRGANYGYTF
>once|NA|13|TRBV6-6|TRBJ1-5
TGTGCCAGCAGTATACAGGGTCCTGGGCCCCAGCATTTT
CASSIQGPGPQHF
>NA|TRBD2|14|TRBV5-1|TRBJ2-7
TGCGCCAGCAGCTTGAGCCGGGCCGGGGGGGAGCAGTACTTC
CASSLSRAGGEQYF
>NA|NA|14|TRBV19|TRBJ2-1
TGTGCCAGTAGCCCAGGGGGGTGGTACAATGAGCAGTTCTTC
CASSPGGWYNEQFF
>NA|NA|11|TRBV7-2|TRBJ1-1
TGTGCCAGCAGCTTAATAACTGAAGCTTTCTTT
CASSLITEAFF
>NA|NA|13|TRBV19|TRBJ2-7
TGTGCCGCCTCAGCAGGACTTTCCTACGAGCAGTACTTC
CAASAGLSYEQYF
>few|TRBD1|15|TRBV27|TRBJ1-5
TGTGCCAGCAGTTCGGGATACAGGGGCAGTCAGCCCCAGCATTTT
CASSSGYRGSQPQHF
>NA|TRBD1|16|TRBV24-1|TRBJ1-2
TGTGCCACCAGTGATTTGCAGTCACAGGGGCTCTATGGCTACACCTTC
CATSDLQSQGLYGYTF
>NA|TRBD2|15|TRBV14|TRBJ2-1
TGTGCCAGCAGCCAAGGACTAGCGGGAGCTTACGAGCAGTTCTTC
CASSQGLAGAYEQFF
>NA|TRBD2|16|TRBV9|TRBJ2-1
TGTGCCAGCAGCGTAGATCCAGCGGGGGGAAACAATGAGCAGTTCTTC
CASSVDPAGGNNEQFF
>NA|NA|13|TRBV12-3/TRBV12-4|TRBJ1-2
TGTGCCAGCAGCTTCAGGGTGGGGTATGGCTACACCTTC
CASSFRVGYGYTF
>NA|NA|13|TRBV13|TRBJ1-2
TGTGCCAGCAGCTCGGACCGTACTAGAGGCTACACCTTC
CASSSDRTRGYTF
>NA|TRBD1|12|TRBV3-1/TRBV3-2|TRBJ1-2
TGTGCCAGCAGCCAGACAGGGGATGGCTACACCTTC
CASSQTGDGYTF
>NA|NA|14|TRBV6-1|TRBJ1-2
TGTGCCAGCAGTGATGACCCGGGACTCTATGGCTACACCTTC
CASSDDPGLYGYTF
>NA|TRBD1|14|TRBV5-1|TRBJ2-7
TGCGCCAGCAGCGTACAGGGGGCGGACTACGAGCAGTACTTC
CASSVQGADYEQYF
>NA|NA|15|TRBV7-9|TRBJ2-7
TGTGCCAGCAGCTTACCAGGGCTCCTTTCCTACGAGCAGTACTTC
CASSLPGLLSYEQYF
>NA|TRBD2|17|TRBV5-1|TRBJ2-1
TGCGCCAGCAGCTTGGGACTAGCGGCGTCCGACTACAATGAGCAGTTCTTC
CASSLGLAASDYNEQFF
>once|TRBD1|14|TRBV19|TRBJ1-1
TGTGCCAGTAGTCGGGACAGAATGAACACTGAAGCTTTCTTT
CASSRDRMNTEAFF
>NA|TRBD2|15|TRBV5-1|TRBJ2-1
TGCGCCAGCAGCTCCGGGACTAGCGGGATCAATGAGCAGTTCTTC
CASSSGTSGINEQFF
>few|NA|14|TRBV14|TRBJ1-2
TGTGCCAGCAGCCAAAAAGCGGACCTCTGGGGCTACACCTTC
CASSQKADLWGYTF
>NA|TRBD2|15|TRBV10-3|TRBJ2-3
TGTGCCATCAGTAAGACTAGCGGGACCACAGATACGCAGTATTTT
CAISKTSGTTDTQYF
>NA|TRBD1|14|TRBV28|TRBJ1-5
TGTGCCAGCAGGAGACAGGGGAGGGGTCAGCCCCAGCATTTT
CASRRQGRGQPQHF
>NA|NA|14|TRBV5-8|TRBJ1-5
TGTGCCAGCAACCCTGCGTCCGGGAATCAGCCCCAGCATTTT
CASNPASGNQPQHF
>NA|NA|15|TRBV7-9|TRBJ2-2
TGTGCCAGCAGCGAAGCGGGCGGGGCCACCGGGGAGCTGTTTTTT
CASSEAGGATGELFF
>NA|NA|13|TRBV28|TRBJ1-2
TGTGCCAGCAGTTTACGGGGTCTGTATGGCTACACCTTC
CASSLRGLYGYTF
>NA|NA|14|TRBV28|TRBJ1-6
TGTGCCAGCAGTTCCAGCTCCTATAATTCACCCCTCCACTTT
CASSSSSYNSPLHF
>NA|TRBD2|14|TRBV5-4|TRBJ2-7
TGTGCCAGCAGCTATAGCGGGACATCCTACGAGCAGTACTTC
CASSYSGTSYEQYF
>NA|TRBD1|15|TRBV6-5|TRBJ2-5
TGTGCCAGCAGGACGATACAGGGGTACCAAGAGACCCAGTACTTC
CASRTIQGYQETQYF
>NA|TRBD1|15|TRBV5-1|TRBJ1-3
TGCGCCAGTGCGCCCGGGACAGAAGGTGGAAACACCATATATTTT
CASAPGTEGGNTIYF
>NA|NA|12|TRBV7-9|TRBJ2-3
TGTGCCAGCAGCTTATATCCAGATACGCAGTATTTT
CASSLYPDTQYF
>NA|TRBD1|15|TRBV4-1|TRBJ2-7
TGCGCCAGCAGCCAACTGGGACAGGGGACCTACGAGCAGTACTTC
CASSQLGQGTYEQYF
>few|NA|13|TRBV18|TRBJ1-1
TGTGCCAGCTCAAGGTTGAGGGACACTGAAGCTTTCTTT
CASSRLRDTEAFF
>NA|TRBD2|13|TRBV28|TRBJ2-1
TGTGCCAGCAGTCTCGGGACTAGCGGGAGCAAGTTCTTC
CASSLGTSGSKFF
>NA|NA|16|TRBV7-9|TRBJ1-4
TGTGCCAGCAGCGATGGACAGTTTACAACTAATGAAAAACTGTTTTTT
CASSDGQFTTNEKLFF
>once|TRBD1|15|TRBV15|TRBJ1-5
TGTGCCACCAGCAGGGACAGGGGGGCGAATCAGCCCCAGCATTTT
CATSRDRGANQPQHF
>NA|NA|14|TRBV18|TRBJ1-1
TGTGCCAGCTCACCACAGGGAGAGAACACTGAAGCTTTCTTT
CASSPQGENTEAFF
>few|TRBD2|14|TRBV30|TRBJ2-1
TGTGCCTGGCAGGGACTAGCGGGCAACAATGAGCAGTTCTTC
CAWQGLAGNNEQFF
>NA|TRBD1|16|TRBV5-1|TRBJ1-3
TGCGCCAGCAGCTTGACAGGGGTTTTATCTGGAAACACCATATATTTT
CASSLTGVLSGNTIYF
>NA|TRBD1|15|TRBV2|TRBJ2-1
TGTGCCAGCACTCGGGACAGGGGCTCCTACAATGAGCAGTTCTTC
CASTRDRGSYNEQFF
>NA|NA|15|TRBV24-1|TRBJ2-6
TGTGCCACCAGTCCGGTCGGAGAGGGGGCCAACGTCCTGACTTTC
CATSPVGEGANVLTF
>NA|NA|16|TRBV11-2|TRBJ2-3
TGTGCCAGCAGCTCACTCCGGGGGGCCCCGACGGATACGCAGTATTTT
CASSSLRGAPTDTQYF